One sample yielded the 28 T cell receptor beta chains listed below, sequenced in a study of cytomegalovirus exposure and HLA in healthy donors. PCR was performed using 60 Vbeta and 13 Jbeta primers. Sequencing used immunoSEQ multiplex PCR; TCRdb keeps in-frame clones, though not all of them. The table has roughly 150,000 clones, around two thirds seen once; the top ten hold approximately 1.6%. The sequenced material came from PBMCs. The receptors shown here come from a woman younger than 30 in good health and CMV-seronegative.

This chain links TRBV28 with TRBJ2-1; D is possibly TRBD1 (6 bases). The V end was cut by 10 bases, the J end by 0 bases, with 13 bases between. From germline, CDR1 is MDHEN and CDR2 SYDVKM. The CDR3 totals 14 residues. The CDR3 DNA sequence: TGTGCCACTCGCCAGGGGCTCTCCTACAATGAGCAGTTCTTC. It is translated as CATRQGLSYNEQFF. Drawing the rest from reference TRBV28 and TRBJ2-1, the complete variable domain is DVKVTQSSRYLVKRTGEKVFLECVQDMDHENMFWYRQDPGLGLRLIYFSYDVKMKEKGDIPEGYSVSREKKERFSLILESASTNQTSMYLCATRQGLSYNEQFFGPGTRLTVL.

The J gene is TRBJ1-6, the V gene TRBV9; 7 nucleotides agree with TRBD1. The ends lost 1 base at V and 6 bases at J; junction bases unmatched: 4. The germline V gene encodes CDR1 SGDLS and CDR2 YYNGEE. The CDR3 extends over 15 amino acids. CDR3 in DNA: TGTGCCAGCAGCGTAACAGGGGCGGGTAATTCACCCCTCCACTTT. Translated: CASSVTGAGNSPLHF.

The V and J genes are TRBV6-5 and TRBJ1-4; 7 bases align to TRBD1. The V and J ends lost 4 bases and 6 bases, in that order; junction bases with no gene match: 2. There are 13 residues in the CDR3. In germline, CDR1 is MNHEY, CDR2 SVGAGI. The CDR3 sequence is CASSLTGYEKLFF. CDR3 nucleotide sequence: TGTGCCAGCAGTTTGACAGGGTATGAAAAACTGTTTTTT.

This chain connects TRBV28 to TRBJ1-5, with D possibly being TRBD1 (5 bases). Germline CDR1 MDHEN, CDR2 SYDVKM. This CDR3 region has 14 residues. Trimming removed 3 bases from V and 6 bases from J, with 12 bases in between. CDR3 protein: CASSFRWGSQPQHF. CDR3 nucleotides: TGTGCCAGCAGTTTTAGGTGGGGCAGTCAGCCCCAGCATTTT.

The rearrangement joins TRBV4-2 to TRBJ2-3, with D perhaps matching TRBD2 (5 bases). The CDR3 sequence is 18 residues long. The germline V gene encodes CDR1 LGHNA and CDR2 YNFKEQ. Trimming stripped 0 bases from V and 0 bases from J, with 16 bases between. CDR3 residues: CASSQDGNGLLSTDTQYF. CDR3 bases: TGTGCCAGCAGCCAAGATGGTAACGGACTCCTGAGCACAGATACGCAGTATTTT.

This clone turned up a few times. The CDR3 bases are TGTGCTAGTGGTTTGGGGCGGACAGGGCGAAATCAGCCCCAGCATTTT. It yields the protein CASGLGRTGRNQPQHF. The chain combines TRBV12-5 with TRBJ1-5, with 8 bases aligning to TRBD1. The CDR3 totals 16 residues. CDR1 LGHNT and CDR2 FRNRAP come from the germline V gene. Germline trimming cut 1 base from V and 4 bases from J; bases unmatched to any gene: 6.

The chain has TRBV27 and TRBJ2-7, with TRBD2 matching over 8 bases. This CDR3 spans 14 amino acids. Germline CDR1 is MNHEY and CDR2 is SMNVEV (reference sequence). The J segment lost 3 bases and the V segment lost 6 bases, leaving 7 bases of the junction unmatched. CDR3 in amino acids: CASRTGREVYEQYF. As DNA, the CDR3 is TGTGCCAGCAGGACGGGGCGGGAGGTCTACGAGCAGTACTTC.

V and J are TRBV5-5 and TRBJ2-6; D is unclear. The V end was cut by 2 bases, the J end by 1 base, with 7 bases between. CDR3 size: 15 residues. CDR1 and CDR2 from the germline V gene are SGHKS and YYEKEE (reference sequence). The CDR3 here is CASSFRISGANVLTF. The CDR3 DNA is TGTGCCAGCAGCTTTCGTATATCTGGGGCCAACGTCCTGACTTTC.

The V gene is TRBV7-2, the J gene TRBJ2-1; 15 nucleotides align to TRBD2. Germline CDR1 and CDR2: SGHTA and FQGNSA. This CDR3 contains 16 residues. With V trimmed by 5 bases and J by 7 bases, 6 bases remained unmatched. CDR3 amino acids: CASSPRTSGGVNEQFF. The CDR3 DNA reads as TGTGCCAGCAGCCCCAGGACTAGCGGGGGGGTAAATGAGCAGTTCTTC. Supplemented by reference TRBV7-2 and TRBJ2-1, the full variable domain reads GAGVSQSPSNKVTEKGKDVELRCDPISGHTALYWYRQSLGQGLEFLIYFQGNSAPDKSGLPSDRFSAERTGGSVSTLTIQRTQQEDSAVYLCASSPRTSGGVNEQFFGPGTRLTVL.

This clone was counted between two and nine times. This chain connects TRBV29-1 to TRBJ1-1; 9 nucleotides line up with TRBD1. V lost 3 bases, J lost 5 bases, and 4 bases stayed unmatched. Germline assignment: CDR1 SQVTM and CDR2 ANQGSEA. The CDR3 runs to 13 residues. CDR3 nucleotide sequence: TGCAGCGTTGAGGAACAGGGGGCGACTGAAGCTTTCTTT. Translating it yields CSVEEQGATEAFF. Supplemented by reference TRBV29-1 and TRBJ1-1, the full variable domain reads SAVISQKPSRDICQRGTSLTIQCQVDSQVTMMFWYRQQPGQSLTLIATANQGSEATYESGFVIDKFPISRPNLTFSTLTVSNMSPEDSSIYLCSVEEQGATEAFFGQGTRLTVV.

V and J are TRBV5-4 and TRBJ2-1; 8 bases match TRBD2. The ends lost 4 bases at V and 13 bases at J; junction bases unmatched: 7. Looked up from germline, CDR1 is SGHNT and CDR2 is YYREEE (reference sequence). The CDR3 extends over 12 amino acids. The DNA of the CDR3 is TGTGCCAGCAGCAGTAACGGGGGGGAACAGTTCTTC. It specifies CASSSNGGEQFF.

The chain combines TRBV13 with TRBJ1-1; weak D call: TRBD1 (5 bases). V was cut by 1 base and J by 3 bases, with 12 bases left in between. The CDR3 runs 15 residues. Germline values: CDR1 PRHDT, CDR2 FYEKMQ (reference sequence). The CDR3 protein is CASSLVRARDTEAFF. The CDR3 bases are TGTGCCAGCAGCTTAGTCAGGGCCCGTGACACTGAAGCTTTCTTT.

The chain couples TRBV30 to TRBJ2-1; 13 bases agree with TRBD2. This CDR3 comprises 13 residues. Germline assignment: CDR1 GTSNPN and CDR2 SVGIG (reference sequence). The V gene end was trimmed by 8 bases and the J gene end by 10 bases; junction bases not matched to a gene: 8. The CDR3 reads CATGLAGDQEQFF. The CDR3 coding sequence is TGTGCCACCGGACTAGCGGGAGATCAGGAGCAGTTCTTC.

CDR3 protein: CASSAPGQESTDTQYF. As DNA, the CDR3 is TGTGCCAGTAGTGCACCGGGACAGGAAAGCACAGATACGCAGTATTTT. The chain has TRBV19 and TRBJ2-3, with 8 bases aligning to TRBD1. There are 16 residues in the CDR3. The V and J ends lost 5 bases and 0 bases, in that order; junction bases with no gene match: 7. Germline values: CDR1 LNHDA, CDR2 SQIVND (reference sequence).

The genes are TRBV19 and TRBJ1-5; tentative D call: TRBD1 (5 bases). This CDR3 has 15 residues. Trimming cost V 4 bases and J 6 bases, with 16 bases left between them. Germline loops: CDR1 LNHDA, CDR2 SQIVND (reference sequence). The CDR3 region is CASSTGNGARQPQHF. The CDR3 nucleotides are TGTGCCAGTAGTACAGGGAACGGAGCTCGTCAGCCCCAGCATTTT.

The V call is TRBV7-6, the J call TRBJ2-3; D ambiguous. The CDR3 has 11 residues. Germline assignment: CDR1 SGHVS and CDR2 FNYEAQ. The germline V and J ends were trimmed by 8 bases and 4 bases, with 7 bases remaining between them. This CDR3 is CASPEADTQYF. CDR3 DNA sequence: TGTGCCAGCCCCGAGGCAGATACGCAGTATTTT.

V and J are TRBV15 and TRBJ2-2, with 8 bases that match TRBD1. CDR3 size: 15 residues. The V gene end was trimmed by 8 bases and the J gene end by 6 bases; junction bases not matched to a gene: 11. The germline V gene encodes CDR1 LNHNV and CDR2 YYDKDF (reference sequence). The DNA for the CDR3 is TGTGCCACCGCGAGACGGACAGGGATGGCCGGGGAGCTGTTTTTT. This sequence encodes CATARRTGMAGELFF.

To note about this clone: The same CDR3 arises from other DNA sequences in this sample as well. This chain joins TRBV7-2 and TRBJ1-1; D remains unclear. Per the germline V gene, CDR1 is SGHTA and CDR2 is FQGNSA. The CDR3 loop spans 13 amino acids. V was shortened by 2 bases and J by 8 bases, with 12 bases between the two germline ends. The CDR3: CASSLLSTAEAFF. In DNA, the CDR3 is TGTGCCAGCAGCTTATTGTCTACTGCCGAAGCTTTCTTT.

The rearrangement links TRBV2 to TRBJ2-5; the match to TRBD2 covers 7 bases. TRBJ2-7 explains the end of the DNA better; the J call may be wrong. Germline-derived CDR1 and CDR2 are SNHLY and FYNNEI. The CDR3 runs 16 residues. The CDR3, as DNA: TGTGCCAGCAGTGAAGGTACGGGGGGTTTCTCCTACGAGCAGTACTTC. Translated: CASSEGTGGFSYEQYF.

In this sample, this clone turned up once. This chain uses TRBV11-3 with TRBJ2-1; D remains unclear. CDR3 length equals 15 residues. Germline values: CDR1 SGHNT, CDR2 YENEEA. Deletions cut 1 base from V and 6 bases from J, with 13 bases between. The CDR3 is CASSLGLVRSNEQFF. The CDR3 region has the DNA TGTGCCAGCAGCTTAGGCCTAGTGCGTAGCAATGAGCAGTTCTTC.

This sequence joins TRBV6-1 and TRBJ2-2, with TRBD2 identical over 11 bases. CDR3 size: 18 residues. V lost 2 bases and J lost 0; bases outside the gene matches: 5. Germline CDR1 reads MNHNS; CDR2 reads SASEGT. The CDR3 DNA reads as TGTGCCAGCAGTGAAATTAGGACTAGCGGGTCGAACACCGGGGAGCTGTTTTTT. This gives the protein CASSEIRTSGSNTGELFF.

This sequence joins TRBV7-9 and TRBJ2-1; perhaps TRBD2 as D (5 bases). Germline lookup yields CDR1 SEHNR and CDR2 FQNEAQ (reference sequence). The ends were cut back, 2 bases at V and 9 bases at J, with 8 bases in the middle. CDR3 length equals 12 residues. The CDR3 DNA reads TGTGCCAGCAGCTTAACCGCGGGTGAGCAGTTCTTC. Translation: CASSLTAGEQFF.

This clone was seen just once. This chain uses TRBV9 with TRBJ1-4; D is unclear. CDR1 and CDR2 from the germline V gene are SGDLS and YYNGEE. Between the trimmed V and J ends, which lost 4 bases and 4 bases, there was a span of 14 bases. The CDR3 consists of 15 residues. CDR3 in amino acids: CASSPMGRSNEKLFF. The CDR3 DNA is TGTGCCAGCAGCCCCATGGGCAGAAGTAATGAAAAACTGTTTTTT.

The CDR3 region has the DNA TGTGCCAGCAGCTTAGCACAGGGTGAAGCGGAGACCCAGTACTTC. This encodes CASSLAQGEAETQYF. The J gene is TRBJ2-5, the V gene TRBV7-2; D perhaps matches TRBD1 (6 bases). V was trimmed by 0 bases and J by 5 bases, leaving 13 bases between them. This CDR3 has 15 residues. Germline loops: CDR1 SGHTA, CDR2 FQGNSA.

This chain connects TRBV7-9 to TRBJ2-7, with TRBD1 matching 9 bases. The CDR3 runs 14 residues. From germline, CDR1 is SEHNR and CDR2 FQNEAQ (reference sequence). The ends lost 4 bases at V and 6 bases at J; junction bases unmatched: 7. CDR3 sequence: CASSWTGTGTEQYF. CDR3 bases: TGTGCCAGCAGCTGGACCGGGACAGGGACCGAGCAGTACTTC.

This clone was observed a handful of times. V usage is TRBV6-1 and J usage is TRBJ2-7; 7 bases agree with TRBD1. The CDR3 runs to 15 residues. Germline V CDR1 and CDR2: MNHNS, SASEGT. V lost 4 bases, J lost 3 bases, and 9 bases stayed unmatched. DNA for the CDR3: TGTGCCAGCAGTGGTGGGACAGTCGGGCTCTACGAGCAGTACGTC. Protein product: CASSGGTVGLYEQYV.

This chain uses TRBV27 with TRBJ2-1; D might be TRBD2 (6 bases). This CDR3 region has 13 residues. The germline V gene has CDR1 MNHEY and CDR2 SMNVEV (reference sequence). V dropped 5 bases and J dropped 4 bases, with 9 bases sitting between them. CDR3 nucleotides: TGTGCCAGCAGTATGGGACTTTACAATGAGCAGTTCTTC. Translating gives CASSMGLYNEQFF.

This clone was counted between two and nine times. The chain carries TRBV2 and TRBJ2-2; 8 bases are a match to TRBD1. V shed 4 bases, J shed 4 bases, and the junction held 5 bases outside the gene matches. Germline CDR1 reads SNHLY; CDR2 reads FYNNEI. The CDR3 runs 15 residues. CDR3 bases: TGTGCCAGCAGTGGGACAGGGATGAGCACCGGGGAGCTGTTTTTT. Translation: CASSGTGMSTGELFF.